One T cell receptor beta chain is described in this entry. Its antigen is still unknown. Collection occurred without any documented infections or immune events in donors. The sample belongs to a study of identifying expanded T cells in peripheral blood. Study conclusions and caveats: Two-week clone count variance significantly increased as total template count grew. Over two and four weeks, about 15 and 18 clones changed, versus roughly 1.1 between replicates.

Libraries were prepared by immunoSEQ multiplex PCR; TCRdb keeps only in-frame clonotypes and omits some of them. The sample comprises over 100,000 clones, around 89% of which are singletons, and approximately 8% rests with the top ten. The CDR3 is 15 amino acids. V gave up 8 bases and J gave up 0 bases, with 13 bases separating them. Germline V lookup: CDR1 MNHNS, CDR2 SASEGT. The sequenced sample consisted of blood. The rearrangement links TRBV6-1 to TRBJ2-2; D remains unclear. This clonotype originated in a person aged 18 to 69 in good health. The DNA of the CDR3 is TGTGCCAGCTCCGCGGAGCCTGCGAACACCGGGGAGCTGTTTTTT. It is translated as CASSAEPANTGELFF.